This is a list of T cell receptor beta chains from one sample in a study of cytomegalovirus exposure and HLA in healthy donors. The method was immunoSEQ multiplex PCR; TCRdb's version includes in-frame clones alone and lacks a portion of them. The sample holds 190,000 or so clones, under 85% seen once. Material: PBMCs. The receptors here all came from a man between 45 and 60 years old in good health and CMV-seronegative. Each CDR3 is given with its conserved first and last residue. D genes are given only for firm matches. The size entry is marked missing in some rows and otherwise reads once, few, many or a size class.

V: TRBV5-4; size: .; D: TRBD1; J: TRBJ2-5; DNA: TGTGCCAGCAGTACCCAGGGGGCTAAGGAGACCCAGTACTTC; CDR3: CASSTQGAKETQYF
V: TRBV5-6; size: .; D: TRBD1; J: TRBJ2-3; DNA: TGTGCCAGCAGCTTGGGATTACAGGGGGCTCGCACAGATACGCAGTATTTT; CDR3: CASSLGLQGARTDTQYF
V: TRBV4-3; size: once; D: TRBD1; J: TRBJ2-7; DNA: TGCGCCAGCAGCCAAGAAAGGGGGGGGACAGGGGGCGGCTACGAGCAGTACTTC; CDR3: CASSQERGGTGGGYEQYF
V: TRBV6-6; size: few; D: .; J: TRBJ1-1; DNA: TGTGCCAGCAGTGATCAGGGCGCTGAAGCTTTCTTT; CDR3: CASSDQGAEAFF
V: TRBV10-3; size: .; D: .; J: TRBJ2-5; DNA: TGTGCCATCAGTGAGTCGGCGTTTCGGGGAGAAGAGACCCAGTACTTC; CDR3: CAISESAFRGEETQYF
V: TRBV19; size: .; D: .; J: TRBJ2-7; DNA: TGTGCCAGTAGCCAATTGGGGGGCTACGAGCAGTACTTC; CDR3: CASSQLGGYEQYF
V: TRBV19; size: .; D: TRBD1; J: TRBJ2-5; DNA: TGTGCCAGTAGTATCGGACAGGGGGGGGAGACCCAGTACTTC; CDR3: CASSIGQGGETQYF
V: TRBV7-9; size: .; D: TRBD2; J: TRBJ2-3; DNA: TGTGCCAGCAGCCTTGGACTAGACACAGATACGCAGTATTTT; CDR3: CASSLGLDTDTQYF
V: TRBV6-6; size: .; D: .; J: TRBJ1-1; DNA: TGTGCCAGCAGTTACGGCGCGGGGGGCCCTGAAGCTTTCTTT; CDR3: CASSYGAGGPEAFF
V: TRBV7-2; size: .; D: .; J: TRBJ2-5; DNA: TGTGCCAGCAGCCTACAACACGTGGGGGCAGGCGAGACCCAGTACTTC; CDR3: CASSLQHVGAGETQYF
V: TRBV28; size: .; D: .; J: TRBJ2-7; DNA: TGTGCCAGCAGTCTCCTACAGGGTCTCTACGAGCAGTACTTC; CDR3: CASSLLQGLYEQYF
V: TRBV5-1; size: .; D: TRBD1; J: TRBJ1-2; DNA: TGCGCCAGCAGCTTGGTACAGGGGGACTATGGCTACACCTTC; CDR3: CASSLVQGDYGYTF
V: TRBV6-5; size: .; D: .; J: TRBJ2-5; DNA: TGTGCCAGCCGACTGAGAAGGTACCAAGAGACCCAGTACTTC; CDR3: CASRLRRYQETQYF
V: TRBV19; size: .; D: .; J: TRBJ2-7; DNA: TGTGCCAGTAGTATAAGGCAGGGCCAACGCGAGCAGTACTTC; CDR3: CASSIRQGQREQYF
V: TRBV5-1; size: .; D: TRBD2; J: TRBJ2-1; DNA: TGCGCCAGCAGCTTGGCGCTAGCGGGAGAACATGAGCAGTTCTTC; CDR3: CASSLALAGEHEQFF
V: TRBV6-1; size: .; D: .; J: TRBJ2-3; DNA: TGTGCCAGCAGTGTGCCGCTTGTCGGGACAGATACGCAGTATTTT; CDR3: CASSVPLVGTDTQYF
V: TRBV5-8; size: once; D: .; J: TRBJ1-1; DNA: TGTGCCAGCAGCCTGGGATTGGGACTCACAGCCGGGAACACTGAAGCTTTCTTT; CDR3: CASSLGLGLTAGNTEAFF
V: TRBV6-1; size: .; D: .; J: TRBJ2-3; DNA: TGTGCCAGCAGGACTTCCAGGGAAAGCACAGATACGCAGTATTTT; CDR3: CASRTSRESTDTQYF
V: TRBV7-8; size: .; D: TRBD2; J: TRBJ2-7; DNA: TGTGCCAGCAGCTTAGGAACGAGACTAGCGGACTACGAGCAGTACTTC; CDR3: CASSLGTRLADYEQYF
V: TRBV11-3; size: .; D: .; J: TRBJ2-3; DNA: TGTGCCAGCAGCTTAGACGGAGAGAGCACAGATACGCAGTATTTT; CDR3: CASSLDGESTDTQYF
V: TRBV7-2; size: .; D: TRBD1; J: TRBJ2-1; DNA: TGTGCCAGCGGGCTCAGGGGGTCCTACAATGAGCAGTTCTTC; CDR3: CASGLRGSYNEQFF
V: TRBV4-3; size: .; D: .; J: TRBJ2-7; DNA: TGCGCCAGCAGCCAAGATAGAGTCGTACTGCCTTTTGGTGAGCAGTACTTC; CDR3: CASSQDRVVLPFGEQYF
V: TRBV14; size: .; D: .; J: TRBJ1-2; DNA: TGTGCCAGCAGCCAGTCCGGAGGGTGGGGTGGCTACACCTTC; CDR3: CASSQSGGWGGYTF
V: TRBV7-9; size: .; D: .; J: TRBJ2-7; DNA: TGTGCCAGCAGCTTGGTAGAGGGCCTCTCCTACGAGCAGTACTTC; CDR3: CASSLVEGLSYEQYF
V: TRBV27; size: .; D: .; J: TRBJ1-2; DNA: TGTGCCAGCAGTTTACAGGCGCAACTTAACTATGGCTACACCTTC; CDR3: CASSLQAQLNYGYTF
V: TRBV5-1; size: .; D: .; J: TRBJ2-5; DNA: TGCGCCAGCAGTATCCTTGAGACCCAGTACTTC; CDR3: CASSILETQYF
V: TRBV4-1; size: once; D: TRBD1; J: TRBJ2-7; DNA: TGCGCCAGCAGCCAAGGCGGGACAGGGACCATCTCCTACGAGCAGTACTTC; CDR3: CASSQGGTGTISYEQYF
V: TRBV7-6; size: .; D: .; J: TRBJ2-5; DNA: TGTGCCAGCAGCCCCTCGAGGCAAGAGACCCAGTACTTC; CDR3: CASSPSRQETQYF
V: TRBV15; size: once; D: .; J: TRBJ2-2; DNA: TGTGCCACCAGCAGAGATAGAATAACCGGGGAGCTGTTTTTT; CDR3: CATSRDRITGELFF
V: TRBV7-2; size: .; D: TRBD2; J: TRBJ2-2; DNA: TGTGCCAGCAGTAGACTAGCGGCAGCGGGGGACGGGGAGCTGTTTTTT; CDR3: CASSRLAAAGDGELFF
V: TRBV6-6; size: few; D: TRBD1; J: TRBJ2-7; DNA: TGTGCCAGCAGTTATGTAGGCGGACAGGGATTAAACGAGCAGTACTTC; CDR3: CASSYVGGQGLNEQYF
V: TRBV25-1; size: .; D: .; J: TRBJ2-3; DNA: TGTGCCAGCAGTGAAAGACGACTTACTAGCACAGATACGCAGTATTTT; CDR3: CASSERRLTSTDTQYF
V: TRBV5-1; size: .; D: TRBD1; J: TRBJ1-2; DNA: TGCGCCAGCAGCCCGGGGACAGGGACTACCGATGGCTACACCTTC; CDR3: CASSPGTGTTDGYTF
V: TRBV7-7; size: .; D: .; J: TRBJ1-4; DNA: TGTGCTAGCAGCTCCGGGGGAGGAAAACTGTTTTTT; CDR3: CASSSGGGKLFF
V: TRBV10-1; size: .; D: .; J: TRBJ2-1; DNA: TGCGCCAGCAGTGAGGCAGGGGGGCTTTATTCCCAGGGTTACAATGAGCAGTTCTTC; CDR3: CASSEAGGLYSQGYNEQFF
V: TRBV6-6; size: .; D: TRBD1; J: TRBJ1-2; DNA: TGTGCCAGCAGTTCCGGGACAGGGGGTGGCTACACCTTC; CDR3: CASSSGTGGGYTF
V: TRBV10-3; size: .; D: .; J: TRBJ2-5; DNA: TGTGCCATCAGTGATTCCGGGAATAGGGAGACCCAGTACTTC; CDR3: CAISDSGNRETQYF
V: TRBV6-1; size: .; D: .; J: TRBJ1-2; DNA: TGTGCCAGCAGTGAAGGACAGGCGTATGGCTACACCTTC; CDR3: CASSEGQAYGYTF
V: TRBV14; size: .; D: .; J: TRBJ1-4; DNA: TGTGCCAGCAGCCGGGCCCATAATGAAAAACTGTTTTTT; CDR3: CASSRAHNEKLFF
V: TRBV7-9; size: once; D: .; J: TRBJ2-1; DNA: TGTGCCAGCAGCTTACCGGGTGACCCTAGTAGTGAGCAGTTCTTC; CDR3: CASSLPGDPSSEQFF
V: TRBV5-4; size: .; D: TRBD2; J: TRBJ2-5; DNA: TGTGCCAGCAGCCTCCGGACTAGCGGGGGGGGAACCCAAGAGACCCAGTACTTC; CDR3: CASSLRTSGGGTQETQYF
V: TRBV4-3; size: .; D: TRBD1; J: TRBJ2-1; DNA: TGCGCCAGCAGCCAAGAAGAGGACAGGGGTTATTTTAGGTACAATGAGCAGTTCTTC; CDR3: CASSQEEDRGYFRYNEQFF
V: TRBV7-9; size: .; D: .; J: TRBJ1-1; DNA: TGTGCCAGCAGCTTAGCGCTGGGGGCGGTCTCTGAAGCTTTCTTT; CDR3: CASSLALGAVSEAFF
V: TRBV19; size: .; D: .; J: TRBJ1-2; DNA: TGTGCCAGTAGTCCGACCGGGGGTAACTATGGCTACACCTTC; CDR3: CASSPTGGNYGYTF
V: TRBV5-4; size: .; D: TRBD2; J: TRBJ2-7; DNA: TGTGCCAGCAGCTCGGTGGTAGCGGGGGGTAGGGAGCAGTACTTC; CDR3: CASSSVVAGGREQYF
V: TRBV30; size: .; D: .; J: TRBJ1-1; DNA: TGTGCCCGGACCACTGGGGGGGCCACTGAAGCTTTCTTT; CDR3: CARTTGGATEAFF
V: TRBV7-3; size: .; D: TRBD1; J: TRBJ2-7; DNA: TGTGCCAGCAGCCTACGGACAGGGCCTGGCGAGCAGTACTTC; CDR3: CASSLRTGPGEQYF
V: TRBV5-4; size: once; D: .; J: TRBJ1-1; DNA: TGTGCCAGCAGCTTTGGGGGACGGGGGACTGAAGCTTTCTTT; CDR3: CASSFGGRGTEAFF
V: TRBV5-1; size: .; D: .; J: TRBJ1-1; DNA: TGCGCCAGCAGCCTATATTTCCCAGGGCGAGACACTGAAGCTTTCTTT; CDR3: CASSLYFPGRDTEAFF